A single T cell receptor beta chain is shown here with its context. Its antigen is undetermined. The record originates from a study of CD8 T cells in ankylosing spondylitis. Whole-study findings and limits: A TCR beta motif of about eight highly homologous variants seemed to mark ankylosing spondylitis blood. As for the disease-linked clones, they showed a CD8+ phenotype and occurred at relatively low frequencies in peripheral blood. Previously reported in reactive arthritis synovial fluid and blood were some of the motif variants.

Making use of molecular barcodes, quantitative 5'-RACE generated TCR beta libraries. TCRdb reprocessed the 5' RACE reads via MiXCR and lists one record per CDR3 protein. The sample shows under 450,000 distinct CDR3 sequences, 20% to 25% of them seen only once. Germline CDR1 and CDR2: LNHNV and YYDKDF (reference sequence). Trimming took off 3 bases at V and 4 bases at J, with 15 bases between the two ends. The CDR3 extends over 16 amino acids. The sample consisted of blood, either unsorted or a sorted T cell fraction (not recorded which). V is TRBV15 and J is TRBJ2-2, with D possibly TRBD2 on 6 matching bases. The receptor's source is a male donor with ankylosing spondylitis or in good health (not recorded which). The CDR3 protein is CATSSVPGLFTGELFF. Here the CDR3 DNA reads TGTGCCACCAGCAGCGTCCCGGGACTTTTCACCGGGGAGCTGTTTTTT.